The 18 T cell receptor beta chains in this list originate from one sample, sequenced in a study of CD8 T cells in Susac syndrome. RNA in amounts of about 0.45 to 1 ug was reverse transcribed with random hexamers. MiXCR was run by TCRdb on the immunoSEQ multiplex PCR reads, yielding one entry per CDR3 protein. The top ten hold approximately 0.3% of the sample, which has tens of thousands of distinct CDR3 sequences, around 94% seen once. The sample comprised CD4+ T cells from PBMCs. These TCRs come from a human donor with Susac syndrome.

The chain recombines TRBV2 with TRBJ2-4, with unresolved D. CDR1 and CDR2 (germline): SNHLY, FYNNEI. The CDR3 is 12 residues long. The germline V and J ends were trimmed by 4 bases and 5 bases, with 6 bases remaining between them. CDR3 sequence: CASSVVENIQYF. Here the CDR3 DNA reads TGTGCCAGCAGTGTTGTAGAAAACATTCAGTACTTC.

This chain connects TRBV12-3 or TRBV12-4 to TRBJ1-5; 8 bases agree with TRBD1. The CDR3 covers 15 residues. The J segment lost 5 bases and the V segment lost 2 bases, leaving 5 bases of the junction unmatched. The CDR3 region is CASSLWQGADQPQHF. Here the CDR3 DNA reads TGTGCCAGCAGTTTATGGCAGGGGGCGGATCAGCCCCAGCATTTT.

In DNA form, the CDR3 reads TGCGCCAGCAGCCAAGGGGCGAGACTGGGCCTAGCGGGCACAGATACGCAGTATTTT. Its protein is CASSQGARLGLAGTDTQYF. The J gene is TRBJ2-3, the V gene TRBV4-1; 7 bases map to TRBD2. V dropped 1 base and J dropped 1; count of bases not matched to a gene: 14. The length of the CDR3 is 19 residues. Germline V CDR1 and CDR2: MGHRA, YSYEKL.

The V and J genes are TRBV3-1 and TRBJ2-1; 11 positions agree with TRBD2. The CDR3 totals 16 residues. V was pared by 5 bases and J by 3 bases, with 6 bases of the junction left unmatched. Looked up from germline, CDR1 is LGHDT and CDR2 is YNNKEL (reference sequence). The CDR3 nucleotides are TGTGCCAGCAGCACGACTAGCGGGGCCTTCTACAATGAGCAGTTCTTC. The encoded protein is CASSTTSGAFYNEQFF.

This clonotype came up a few times. This rearrangement joins TRBV11-2 to TRBJ2-3, with D perhaps matching TRBD2 (5 bases). CDR1 is SGHAT and CDR2 is FQNNGV in the germline V gene. The CDR3 totals 14 residues. The ends were cut back, 5 bases at V and 6 bases at J, with 15 bases in the middle. The CDR3 protein is CASSPTRWEDTQYF. The CDR3 region has the DNA TGTGCCAGCAGCCCTACTCGGTGGGAGGATACGCAGTATTTT.

The rearrangement links TRBV28 to TRBJ1-2; D remains unclear. Germline CDR1 reads MDHEN; CDR2 reads SYDVKM. With 3 bases removed from V and 3 bases from J, the gap between germline ends came to 14 bases. This CDR3 spans 15 amino acids. The CDR3 here is CASSLGGLRDYGYTF. The CDR3 DNA reads TGTGCCAGCAGTTTGGGAGGTCTTAGGGACTATGGCTACACCTTC.

The gene calls are TRBV6-2 or TRBV6-3 and TRBJ1-5; no firm D call. Trimming removed 6 bases from V and 2 bases from J, with 20 bases in between. From germline, CDR1 is MNHEY and CDR2 SVGEGT. CDR3 size: 17 residues. This chain's CDR3 is CASSHPGRRSGNQPQHF. The CDR3, as DNA: TGTGCCAGCAGCCACCCGGGCAGAAGATCTGGCAATCAGCCCCAGCATTTT.

This clonotype was seen a single time. The chain couples TRBV30 to TRBJ1-2, with D tentatively TRBD1 (5 bases). The CDR3 is made up of 13 amino acids. The V end was cut by 5 bases, the J end by 4 bases, with 14 bases between. Germline lookup yields CDR1 GTSNPN and CDR2 SVGIG (reference sequence). The CDR3 bases are TGTGCCTGGGCGACGGGGGGTGGCTATGGCTACACCTTC. Translating it yields CAWATGGGYGYTF.

This rearrangement joins TRBV27 to TRBJ2-6, with D hard to call. This CDR3 has 15 amino acids. The germline V and J ends were trimmed by 6 bases and 0 bases, with 9 bases remaining between them. Germline CDR1 reads MNHEY; CDR2 reads SMNVEV (reference sequence). The CDR3 loop is CASRISISGANVLTF. CDR3 nucleotide sequence: TGTGCCAGCAGGATATCTATCTCTGGGGCCAACGTCCTGACTTTC.

CDR3 in DNA: TGCAGCGTTGAAAGGGGAAATGAGCAGTTCTTC. Residues: CSVERGNEQFF. The J gene is TRBJ2-1, the V gene TRBV29-1, with a weak D call TRBD1 (5 bases). Deletions cut 2 bases from V and 7 bases from J, with 6 bases between. CDR3 size: 11 residues. Germline V gene lookup returns CDR1 SQVTM and CDR2 ANQGSEA.

V is TRBV9 and J is TRBJ1-2, with TRBD1 as a possible D gene (5 bases). Deletions cut 0 bases from V and 8 bases from J, with 17 bases between. The CDR3 has 15 amino acids. The germline V gene encodes CDR1 SGDLS and CDR2 YYNGEE. The CDR3 bases are TGTGCCAGCAGCGTAGCTTCCGGGGCGCGGGAGGGCTACACCTTC. It specifies CASSVASGAREGYTF.

This chain joins TRBV7-8 and TRBJ1-2; 9 bases fit TRBD1. The V gene's germline CDR1 is SGHVS and CDR2 FQNEAQ. This CDR3 is 14 amino acids long. Trimming cost V 5 bases and J 4 bases; bases outside gene matches: 5. The CDR3 nucleotides are TGTGCCAGCAGCGAACAGGGGGCTCTCTATGGCTACACCTTC. It specifies CASSEQGALYGYTF. The whole variable domain, filled in from reference TRBV7-8 and TRBJ1-2, reads GAGVSQSPRYKVAKRGQDVALRCDPISGHVSLFWYQQALGQGPEFLTYFQNEAQLDKSGLPSDRFFAERPEGSVSTLKIQRTQQEDSAVYLCASSEQGALYGYTFGSGTRLTVV.

This clonotype has just one count. This chain joins TRBV7-9 and TRBJ2-7; the D gene is possibly TRBD2 (7 bases). The CDR3 runs to 15 residues. Germline CDR1 reads SEHNR; CDR2 reads FQNEAQ (reference sequence). Trimming took off 2 bases at V and 6 bases at J, with 17 bases between the two ends. CDR3 coding DNA: TGTGCCAGCAGCTTATATGAGGGGGGGCGCGGCGAGCAGTACTTC. It specifies CASSLYEGGRGEQYF.

The chain recombines TRBV11-3 with TRBJ2-2; 7 bases match TRBD2. This CDR3 contains 16 residues. Germline V gene data show CDR1 as SGHNT and CDR2 as YENEEA. V trimming: 3 bases; J trimming: 3 bases; junction bases outside the gene matches: 7. In nucleotides, the CDR3 is TGTGCCAGCAGCTTTATGACTAGCACTCACACCGGGGAGCTGTTTTTT. Translating it yields CASSFMTSTHTGELFF.

The V call is TRBV7-2, the J call TRBJ1-6, with D uncertain. The CDR3 sequence is 16 residues long. Trimming took 0 bases from V and 0 from J, leaving 6 bases between them. Germline CDR1 is SGHTA and CDR2 is FQGNSA. CDR3: CASSLAHGSYNSPLHF. CDR3 coding DNA: TGTGCCAGCAGCTTAGCGCACGGCTCCTATAATTCACCCCTCCACTTT.

The V call is TRBV30, the J call TRBJ1-3, with 8 bases fitting TRBD1. The V gene's germline CDR1 is GTSNPN and CDR2 SVGIG (reference sequence). V lost 5 bases and J lost 10; bases outside the gene matches: 7. CDR3 length: 12 amino acids. The CDR3 here is CAWAGGMGTIYF. CDR3 DNA sequence: TGTGCCTGGGCAGGGGGCATGGGGACCATATATTTT.

The count of this clonotype is one. The chain combines TRBV27 with TRBJ1-2; 9 positions match TRBD1. This CDR3 has 10 amino acids. Germline lookup yields CDR1 MNHEY and CDR2 SMNVEV (reference sequence). CDR3 nucleotides: TGTCCGGACAGGGGCTATGGCTACACCTTC. Translated, it gives CPDRGYGYTF.

V usage is TRBV20-1 and J usage is TRBJ2-1; 8 bases line up with TRBD2. J gave up 4 bases and V 0 bases, and 8 bases lay outside the gene matches. Germline assignment: CDR1 DFQATT and CDR2 SNEGSKA (reference sequence). This CDR3 is built from 16 residues. CDR3 bases: TGCAGTGCTAGAGAAGGTCCTAGCGGGTTTTACAATGAGCAGTTCTTC. It encodes CSAREGPSGFYNEQFF.